This is a list of T cell receptor beta chains from one sample in a study of cytomegalovirus exposure and HLA in healthy donors. Assay used: immunoSEQ multiplex PCR; TCRdb lists only in-frame clones, some missing. Among 57,000 or so clones, 90% to 96% were seen once, and the ten largest hold approximately 0.94%. Sequenced: PBMCs. The source is a man aged 18 to 29 in good health and CMV-seronegative. CDR3s include the opening cysteine and the closing phenylalanine or tryptophan.

v_call,j_call,cdr3_aa
TRBV27,TRBJ1-1,CASSSRGRNTEAFF
TRBV11-2,TRBJ2-5,CASSSGPETQYF
TRBV7-9,TRBJ2-1,CASSPLIDEQFF
TRBV30,TRBJ2-5,CAGLDYETQYF
TRBV9,TRBJ2-3,CASSVLAGRDTQYF
TRBV27,TRBJ2-7,CASSLGPGGFNEQYF
TRBV10-1,TRBJ2-7,CASSESGRNSYEQYF
TRBV9,TRBJ2-5,CASSPATPVGLAGETQYF
TRBV28,TRBJ1-5,CASRLRGLSNQPQHF
TRBV5-8,TRBJ1-1,CASSYSGGRVNTEAFF
TRBV28,TRBJ2-3,CASAPPLNGVSTDTQYF
TRBV6-5,TRBJ1-1,CASSYLSEAFF
TRBV5-5,TRBJ2-5,CASSIDREETQYF
TRBV5-1,TRBJ2-7,CASSLGSGGYEQYF
TRBV5-1,TRBJ1-2,CASSLGFMGRGRDGYTF
TRBV7-7,TRBJ2-1,CASSLGLGRGRIF
TRBV18,TRBJ2-5,CASSPSGVRETQYF
TRBV7-9,TRBJ1-2,CASSRTGLYYGYTF
TRBV11-1,TRBJ2-7,CASSPQEGLYEQYF
TRBV6-4,TRBJ1-5,CASGSHRRNQPQHF
TRBV11-2,TRBJ2-3,CASSYRDRGRDTQYF
TRBV4-3,TRBJ1-6,CASSQDGGYDSPLHF
TRBV9,TRBJ2-7,CASSVQGNSYEQYF
TRBV11-2,TRBJ2-7,CASSLEGSYYEQYF
TRBV7-9,TRBJ2-1,CASSFGIGRMVRNEQFF
TRBV27,TRBJ1-2,CASSSQDRAHYNYGYTF
TRBV6-5,TRBJ2-7,CASSSHKRDHYEQYF
TRBV28,TRBJ2-2,CASSGQGTGELFF
TRBV6-1,TRBJ1-1,CASSEAPSLRAFF
TRBV5-4,TRBJ2-1,CASSPTSGDYNEQFF
TRBV2,TRBJ2-5,CASSGAGLETQYF
TRBV28,TRBJ1-1,CASNLIQGPEAFF
TRBV15,TRBJ2-5,CATSRDWGSGSQETQYF
TRBV9,TRBJ2-1,CASSVSVTRSFNEQFF
TRBV28,TRBJ2-1,CASSPIGLAEYNEQFF
TRBV7-9,TRBJ2-7,CASSSTRSQGEQYF
TRBV29-1,TRBJ2-7,CSVEEENYEQYF
TRBV30,TRBJ2-3,CAWTAGTGGLDTQYF
TRBV15,TRBJ1-4,CATSRDRARMAHGPPRGKLFF
TRBV7-9,TRBJ2-5,CASSFWPEGEETQYF
TRBV28,TRBJ2-2,CASSPGTGEAGELFF
TRBV11-1,TRBJ2-1,CASSKGLAGGPWGGEQFF
TRBV28,TRBJ2-4,CASSSTVAKNIQYF
TRBV11-2,TRBJ2-1,CASSLEGGAGGSYNEQFF
TRBV28,TRBJ2-7,CASSPMALAGVEQYF
TRBV5-1,TRBJ2-5,CASSLSRVGQETQYF
TRBV19,TRBJ2-3,CASSATERHTDTQYF
TRBV7-8,TRBJ2-2,CASSTPFRQTSDVTGELFF
TRBV18,TRBJ2-7,CASSPQRGAEEQYF
TRBV2,TRBJ1-1,CASSPRQGLAFF